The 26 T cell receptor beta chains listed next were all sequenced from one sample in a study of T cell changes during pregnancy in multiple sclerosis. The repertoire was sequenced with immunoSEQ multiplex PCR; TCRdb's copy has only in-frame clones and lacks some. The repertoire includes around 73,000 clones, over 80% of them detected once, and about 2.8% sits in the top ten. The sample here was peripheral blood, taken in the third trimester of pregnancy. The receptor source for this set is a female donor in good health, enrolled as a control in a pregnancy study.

Written as DNA, the CDR3 is TGTGCCAGCAGTTTGCCTAGACAGGGGGCGAGGTACAATGAGCAGTTCTTC. Translated: CASSLPRQGARYNEQFF. The chain has TRBV28 and TRBJ2-1; the match to TRBD1 covers 10 bases. The CDR3 totals 17 residues. V dropped 3 bases and J dropped 4; count of bases not matched to a gene: 9. Looked up from germline, CDR1 is MDHEN and CDR2 is SYDVKM.

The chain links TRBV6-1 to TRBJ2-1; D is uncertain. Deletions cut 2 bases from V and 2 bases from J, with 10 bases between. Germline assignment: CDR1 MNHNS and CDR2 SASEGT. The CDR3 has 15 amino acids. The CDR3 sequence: CASSENSIPYNEQFF. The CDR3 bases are TGTGCCAGCAGTGAAAACTCAATACCCTACAATGAGCAGTTCTTC.

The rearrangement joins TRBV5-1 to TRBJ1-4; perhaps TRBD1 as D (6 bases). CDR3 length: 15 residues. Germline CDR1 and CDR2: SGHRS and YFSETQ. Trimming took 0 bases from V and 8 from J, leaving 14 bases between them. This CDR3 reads CASSLAQGLREKLFF. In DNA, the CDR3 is TGCGCCAGCAGCTTGGCCCAGGGGTTGAGGGAAAAACTGTTTTTT. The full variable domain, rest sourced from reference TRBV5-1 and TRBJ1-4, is KAGVTQTPRYLIKTRGQQVTLSCSPISGHRSVSWYQQTPGQGLQFLFEYFSETQRNKGNFPGRFSGRQFSNSRSEMNVSTLELGDSALYLCASSLAQGLREKLFFGSGTQLSVL.

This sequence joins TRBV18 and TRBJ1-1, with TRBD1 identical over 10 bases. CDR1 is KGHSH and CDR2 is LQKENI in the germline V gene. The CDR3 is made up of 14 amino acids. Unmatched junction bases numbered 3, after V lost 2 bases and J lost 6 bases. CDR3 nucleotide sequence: TGTGCCAGCTCACCAAGGACAGGGGGGGCTGAAGCTTTCTTT. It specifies CASSPRTGGAEAFF.

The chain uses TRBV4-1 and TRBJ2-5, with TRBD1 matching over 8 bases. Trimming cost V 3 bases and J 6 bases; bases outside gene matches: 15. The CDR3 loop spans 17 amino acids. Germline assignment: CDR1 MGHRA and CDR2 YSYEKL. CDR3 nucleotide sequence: TGCGCCAGCAGCCAGACATTGGACAGGGAGATTTGGCAGACCCAGTACTTC. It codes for CASSQTLDREIWQTQYF.

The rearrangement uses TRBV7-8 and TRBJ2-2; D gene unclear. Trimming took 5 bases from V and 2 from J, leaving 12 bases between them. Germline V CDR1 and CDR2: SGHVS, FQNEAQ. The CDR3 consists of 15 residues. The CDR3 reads CASSEAPRNTGELFF. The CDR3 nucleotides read TGTGCCAGCAGCGAGGCCCCGCGTAACACCGGGGAGCTGTTTTTT.

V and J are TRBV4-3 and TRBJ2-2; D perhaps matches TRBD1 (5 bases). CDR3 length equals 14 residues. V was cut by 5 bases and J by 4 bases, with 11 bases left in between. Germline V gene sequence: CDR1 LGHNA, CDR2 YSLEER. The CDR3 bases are TGCGCCAGCAGCAATCATCAGGGCACCGGGGAGCTGTTTTTT. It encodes CASSNHQGTGELFF.

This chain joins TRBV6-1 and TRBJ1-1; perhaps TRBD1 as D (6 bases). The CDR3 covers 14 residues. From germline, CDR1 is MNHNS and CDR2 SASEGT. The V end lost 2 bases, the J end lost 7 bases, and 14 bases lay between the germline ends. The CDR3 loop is CASSELGDKGEAFF. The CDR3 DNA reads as TGTGCCAGCAGTGAATTAGGGGACAAGGGTGAAGCTTTCTTT.

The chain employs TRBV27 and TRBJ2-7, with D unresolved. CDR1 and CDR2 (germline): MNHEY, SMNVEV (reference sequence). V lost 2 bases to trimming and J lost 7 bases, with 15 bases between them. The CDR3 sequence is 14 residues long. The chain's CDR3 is CASSLRTREEEQYF. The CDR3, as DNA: TGTGCCAGCAGTTTAAGAACGCGCGAAGAAGAGCAGTACTTC.

The CDR3 loop reads CSVGGASYNEQFF. As DNA, the CDR3 is TGCAGCGTTGGCGGGGCCTCCTACAATGAGCAGTTCTTC. V gene TRBV29-1 combines with J gene TRBJ2-1, with D perhaps matching TRBD2 (6 bases). The CDR3 contains 13 residues. Germline lookup yields CDR1 SQVTM and CDR2 ANQGSEA. Trimming left V 4 bases short and J 0 bases short, with 7 bases between.

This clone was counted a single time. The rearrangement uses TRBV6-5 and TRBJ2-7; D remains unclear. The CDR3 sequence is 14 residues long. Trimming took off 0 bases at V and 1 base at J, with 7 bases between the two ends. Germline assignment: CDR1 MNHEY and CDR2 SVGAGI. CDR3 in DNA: TGTGCCAGCAGTTACTCGAGTGAATCCTACGAGCAGTACTTC. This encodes CASSYSSESYEQYF.

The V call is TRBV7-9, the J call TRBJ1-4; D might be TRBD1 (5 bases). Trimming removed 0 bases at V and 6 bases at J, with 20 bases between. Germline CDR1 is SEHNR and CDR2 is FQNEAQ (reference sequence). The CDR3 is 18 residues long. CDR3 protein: CASSLAQGREVRDEKLFF. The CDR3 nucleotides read TGTGCCAGCAGCTTAGCCCAGGGCAGGGAGGTTCGGGATGAAAAACTGTTTTTT.

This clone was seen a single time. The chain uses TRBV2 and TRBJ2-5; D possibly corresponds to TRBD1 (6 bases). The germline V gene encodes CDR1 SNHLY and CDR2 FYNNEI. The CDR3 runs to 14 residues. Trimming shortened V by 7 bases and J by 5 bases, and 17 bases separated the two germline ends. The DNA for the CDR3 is TGTGCCAGCACTAACGACAGGCTTGGGGAGACCCAGTACTTC. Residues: CASTNDRLGETQYF. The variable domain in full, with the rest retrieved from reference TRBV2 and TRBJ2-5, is EPEVTQTPSHQVTQMGQEVILRCVPISNHLYFYWYRQILGQKVEFLVSFYNNEISEKSEIFDDQFSVERPDGSNFTLKIRSTKLEDSAMYFCASTNDRLGETQYFGPGTRLLVL.

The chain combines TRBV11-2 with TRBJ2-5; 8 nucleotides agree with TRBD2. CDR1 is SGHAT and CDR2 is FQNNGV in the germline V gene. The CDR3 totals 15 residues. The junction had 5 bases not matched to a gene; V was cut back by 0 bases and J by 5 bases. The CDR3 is CASSLEAGGLETQYF. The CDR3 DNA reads TGTGCCAGCAGCTTAGAGGCGGGGGGCTTGGAGACCCAGTACTTC.

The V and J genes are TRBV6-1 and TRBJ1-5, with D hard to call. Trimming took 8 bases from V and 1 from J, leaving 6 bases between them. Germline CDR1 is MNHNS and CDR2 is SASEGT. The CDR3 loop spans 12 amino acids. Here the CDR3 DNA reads TGTGCCAGCCAACAAAGCAATCAGCCCCAGCATTTT. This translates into CASQQSNQPQHF.

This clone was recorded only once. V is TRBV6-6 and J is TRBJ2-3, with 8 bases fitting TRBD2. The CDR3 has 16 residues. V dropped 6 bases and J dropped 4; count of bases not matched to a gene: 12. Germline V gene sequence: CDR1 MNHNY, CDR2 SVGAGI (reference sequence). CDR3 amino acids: CASSHRSLAVSDTQYF. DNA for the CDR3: TGTGCCAGCAGCCACCGATCACTAGCGGTTTCAGATACGCAGTATTTT.

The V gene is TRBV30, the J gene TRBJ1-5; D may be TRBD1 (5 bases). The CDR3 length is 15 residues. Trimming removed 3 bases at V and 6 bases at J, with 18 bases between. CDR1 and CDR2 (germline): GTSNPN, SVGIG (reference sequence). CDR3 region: CAWRGEDGIGQPQHF. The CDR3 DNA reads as TGTGCCTGGAGAGGGGAGGACGGGATCGGTCAGCCCCAGCATTTT.

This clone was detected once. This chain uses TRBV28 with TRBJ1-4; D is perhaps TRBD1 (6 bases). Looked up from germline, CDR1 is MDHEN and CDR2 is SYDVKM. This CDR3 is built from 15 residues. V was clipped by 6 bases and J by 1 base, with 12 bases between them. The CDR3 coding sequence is TGTGCCAGCAGAAGGACAGAAAGAACTAATGAAAAACTGTTTTTT. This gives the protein CASRRTERTNEKLFF.

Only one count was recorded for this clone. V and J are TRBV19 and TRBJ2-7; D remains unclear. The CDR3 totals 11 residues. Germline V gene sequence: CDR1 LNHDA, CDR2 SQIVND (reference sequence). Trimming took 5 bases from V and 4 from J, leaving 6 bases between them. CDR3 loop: CASSAGYEQYF. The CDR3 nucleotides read TGTGCCAGTAGTGCCGGGTACGAGCAGTACTTC. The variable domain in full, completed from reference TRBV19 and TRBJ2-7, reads DGGITQSPKYLFRKEGQNVTLSCEQNLNHDAMYWYRQDPGQGLRLIYYSQIVNDFQKGDIAEGYSVSREKKESFPLTVTSAQKNPTAFYLCASSAGYEQYFGPGTRLTVT.

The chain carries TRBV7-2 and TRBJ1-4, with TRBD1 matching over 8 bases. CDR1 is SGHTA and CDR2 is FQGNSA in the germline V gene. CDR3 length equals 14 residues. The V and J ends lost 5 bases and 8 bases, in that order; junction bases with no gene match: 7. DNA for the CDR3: TGTGCCAGCAGCCGCACAGGGGGAAGCGAAAAACTGTTTTTT. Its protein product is CASSRTGGSEKLFF.

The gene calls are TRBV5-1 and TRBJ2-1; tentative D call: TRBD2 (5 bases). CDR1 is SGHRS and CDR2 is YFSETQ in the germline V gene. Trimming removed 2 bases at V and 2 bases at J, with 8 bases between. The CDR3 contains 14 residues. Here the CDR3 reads CASSLSGTYNEQFF. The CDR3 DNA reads TGCGCCAGCAGCTTATCGGGAACCTACAATGAGCAGTTCTTC.

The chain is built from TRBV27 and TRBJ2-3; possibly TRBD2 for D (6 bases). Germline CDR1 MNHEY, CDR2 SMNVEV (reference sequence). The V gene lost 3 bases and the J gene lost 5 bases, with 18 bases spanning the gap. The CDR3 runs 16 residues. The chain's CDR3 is CASSFLSGAVGDTQYF. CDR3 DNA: TGTGCCAGCAGTTTCCTTTCGGGAGCCGTGGGAGATACGCAGTATTTT.

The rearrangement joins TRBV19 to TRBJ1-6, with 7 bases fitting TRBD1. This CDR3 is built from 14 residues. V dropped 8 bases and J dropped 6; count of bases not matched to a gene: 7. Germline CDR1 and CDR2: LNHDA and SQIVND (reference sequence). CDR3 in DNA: TGTGCCAGTGGTACAGGGGTAGCTAATTCACCCCTCCACTTT. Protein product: CASGTGVANSPLHF.

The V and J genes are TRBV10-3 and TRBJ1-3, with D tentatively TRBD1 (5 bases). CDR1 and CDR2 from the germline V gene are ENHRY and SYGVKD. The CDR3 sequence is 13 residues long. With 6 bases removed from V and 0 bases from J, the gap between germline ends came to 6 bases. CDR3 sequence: CAIRDSSGNTIYF. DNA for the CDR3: TGTGCCATCAGAGACAGCTCTGGAAACACCATATATTTT.

DNA of the CDR3: TGTGCCAGCAGCTTGGGCGGGGGGGTAATCGGCACAGATACGCAGTATTTT. Translated, it gives CASSLGGGVIGTDTQYF. The gene calls are TRBV5-4 and TRBJ2-3, with 9 positions matching TRBD2. This CDR3 is 17 amino acids long. Germline V gene lookup returns CDR1 SGHNT and CDR2 YYREEE (reference sequence). The junction had 6 bases not matched to a gene; V was cut back by 0 bases and J by 1 base.

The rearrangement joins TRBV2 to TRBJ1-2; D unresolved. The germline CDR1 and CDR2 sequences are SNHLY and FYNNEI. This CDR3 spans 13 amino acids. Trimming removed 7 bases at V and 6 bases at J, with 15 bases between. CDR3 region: CASTGAEPNGYTF. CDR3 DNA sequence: TGTGCCAGCACGGGAGCAGAGCCGAATGGCTACACCTTC.